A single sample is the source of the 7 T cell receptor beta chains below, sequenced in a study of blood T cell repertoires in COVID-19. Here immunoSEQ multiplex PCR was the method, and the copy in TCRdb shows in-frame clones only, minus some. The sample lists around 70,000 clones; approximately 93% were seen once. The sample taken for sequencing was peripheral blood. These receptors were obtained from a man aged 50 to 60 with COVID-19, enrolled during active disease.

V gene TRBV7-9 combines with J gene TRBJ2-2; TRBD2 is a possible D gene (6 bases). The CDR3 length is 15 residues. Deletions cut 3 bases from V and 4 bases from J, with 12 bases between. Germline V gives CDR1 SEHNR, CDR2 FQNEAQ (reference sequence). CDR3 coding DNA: TGTGCCAGCAGCTTGGTAGGGACTGCCACCGGGGAGCTGTTTTTT. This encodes CASSLVGTATGELFF.

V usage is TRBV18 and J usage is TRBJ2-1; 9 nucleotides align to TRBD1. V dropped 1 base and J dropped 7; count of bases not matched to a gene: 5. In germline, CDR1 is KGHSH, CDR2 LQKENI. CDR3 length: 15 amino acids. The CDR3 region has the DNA TGTGCCAGCTCACCACGGGACAGGGCTACGAATGAGCAGTTCTTC. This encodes CASSPRDRATNEQFF.

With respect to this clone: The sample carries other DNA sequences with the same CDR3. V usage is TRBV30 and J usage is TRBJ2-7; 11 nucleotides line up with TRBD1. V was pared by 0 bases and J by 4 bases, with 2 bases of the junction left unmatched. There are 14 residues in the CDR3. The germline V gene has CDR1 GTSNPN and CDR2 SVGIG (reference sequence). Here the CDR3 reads CAWSVGQGAYEQYF. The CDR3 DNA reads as TGTGCCTGGAGTGTAGGACAGGGGGCTTACGAGCAGTACTTC.

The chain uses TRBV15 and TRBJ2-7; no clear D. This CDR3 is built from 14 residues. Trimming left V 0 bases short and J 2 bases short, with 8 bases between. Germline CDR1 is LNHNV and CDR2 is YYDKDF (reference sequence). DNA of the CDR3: TGTGCCACCAGCAGAGAGGTGAGGACCTACGAGCAGTACGTC. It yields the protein CATSREVRTYEQYV.

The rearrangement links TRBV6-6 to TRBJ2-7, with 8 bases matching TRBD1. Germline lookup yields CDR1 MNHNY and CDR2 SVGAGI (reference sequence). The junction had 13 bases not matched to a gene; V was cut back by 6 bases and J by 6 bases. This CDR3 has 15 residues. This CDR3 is CASRARGQVLVEQYF. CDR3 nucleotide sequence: TGTGCCAGCAGGGCCCGGGGACAGGTTCTTGTCGAGCAGTACTTC.

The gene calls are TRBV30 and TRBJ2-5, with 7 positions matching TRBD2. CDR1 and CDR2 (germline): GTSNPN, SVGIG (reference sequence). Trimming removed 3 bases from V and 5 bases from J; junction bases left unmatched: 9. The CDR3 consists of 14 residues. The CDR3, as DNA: TGTGCCTGGAGGACTAGCAGGGCCCCTGAGACCCAGTACTTC. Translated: CAWRTSRAPETQYF.

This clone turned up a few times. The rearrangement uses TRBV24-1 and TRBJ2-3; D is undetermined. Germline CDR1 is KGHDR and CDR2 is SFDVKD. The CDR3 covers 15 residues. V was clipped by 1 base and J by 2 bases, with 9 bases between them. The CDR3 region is CATSDFGESTDTQYF. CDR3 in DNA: TGTGCCACCAGTGATTTTGGAGAGTCCACAGATACGCAGTATTTT.